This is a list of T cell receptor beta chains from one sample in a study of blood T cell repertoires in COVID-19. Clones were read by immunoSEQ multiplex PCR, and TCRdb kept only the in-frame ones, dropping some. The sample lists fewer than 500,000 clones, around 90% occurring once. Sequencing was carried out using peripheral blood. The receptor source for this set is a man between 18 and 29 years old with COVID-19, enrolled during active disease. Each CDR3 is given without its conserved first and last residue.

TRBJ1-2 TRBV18 ASSPGTGGDYGYT
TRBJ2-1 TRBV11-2 ASSLRLADYNEQF
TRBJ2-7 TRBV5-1 ASRGGTSGRAAEQY
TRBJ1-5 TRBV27 ASSSGTGPNQPQH
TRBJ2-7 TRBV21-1 ASSQGLTSEIVY
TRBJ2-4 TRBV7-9 ASSPRKGANLDIQY
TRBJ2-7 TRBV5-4 ASSLVASGGREQY
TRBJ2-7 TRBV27 ASSLHSGEGYEQY
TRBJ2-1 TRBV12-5 ASGPLRDYNEQF
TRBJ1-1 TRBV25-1 ASSELTGGNTEAF
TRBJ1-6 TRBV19 ASSMEQGSSYNSPLH
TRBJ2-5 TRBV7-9 ASSSSSGGQETQY
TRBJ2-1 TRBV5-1 ASSSLAGGPNEQF
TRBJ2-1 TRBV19 ASSISGQGFNEQF
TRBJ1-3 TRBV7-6 ASSPTGAGNTIY
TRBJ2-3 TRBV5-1 ASSSKEGVGTGSTDTQY
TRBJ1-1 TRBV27 ASSLWGRAGKNTEAF
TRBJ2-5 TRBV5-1 ASTPRPGEETQY
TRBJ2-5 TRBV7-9 ASSWEVTTETQY
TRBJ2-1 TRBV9 ASSVAGWREGSYNEQF
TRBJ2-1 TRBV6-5 ASSTDRGSYNEQF
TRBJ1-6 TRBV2 ASTTSAGKNSPLH
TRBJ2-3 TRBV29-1 SVEWASGDTDTQY
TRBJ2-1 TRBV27 ASRGGYNEQF
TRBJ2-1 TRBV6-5 ASRRRDRYNEQF
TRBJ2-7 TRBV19 ASSSAMTVGIYEQY
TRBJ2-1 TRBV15 ATSKETGGAFEQF
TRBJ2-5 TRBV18 ASSPDAGGLRETQY
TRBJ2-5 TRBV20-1 SASTYGQGGQETQY
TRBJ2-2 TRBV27 ASRASGRAPGELF